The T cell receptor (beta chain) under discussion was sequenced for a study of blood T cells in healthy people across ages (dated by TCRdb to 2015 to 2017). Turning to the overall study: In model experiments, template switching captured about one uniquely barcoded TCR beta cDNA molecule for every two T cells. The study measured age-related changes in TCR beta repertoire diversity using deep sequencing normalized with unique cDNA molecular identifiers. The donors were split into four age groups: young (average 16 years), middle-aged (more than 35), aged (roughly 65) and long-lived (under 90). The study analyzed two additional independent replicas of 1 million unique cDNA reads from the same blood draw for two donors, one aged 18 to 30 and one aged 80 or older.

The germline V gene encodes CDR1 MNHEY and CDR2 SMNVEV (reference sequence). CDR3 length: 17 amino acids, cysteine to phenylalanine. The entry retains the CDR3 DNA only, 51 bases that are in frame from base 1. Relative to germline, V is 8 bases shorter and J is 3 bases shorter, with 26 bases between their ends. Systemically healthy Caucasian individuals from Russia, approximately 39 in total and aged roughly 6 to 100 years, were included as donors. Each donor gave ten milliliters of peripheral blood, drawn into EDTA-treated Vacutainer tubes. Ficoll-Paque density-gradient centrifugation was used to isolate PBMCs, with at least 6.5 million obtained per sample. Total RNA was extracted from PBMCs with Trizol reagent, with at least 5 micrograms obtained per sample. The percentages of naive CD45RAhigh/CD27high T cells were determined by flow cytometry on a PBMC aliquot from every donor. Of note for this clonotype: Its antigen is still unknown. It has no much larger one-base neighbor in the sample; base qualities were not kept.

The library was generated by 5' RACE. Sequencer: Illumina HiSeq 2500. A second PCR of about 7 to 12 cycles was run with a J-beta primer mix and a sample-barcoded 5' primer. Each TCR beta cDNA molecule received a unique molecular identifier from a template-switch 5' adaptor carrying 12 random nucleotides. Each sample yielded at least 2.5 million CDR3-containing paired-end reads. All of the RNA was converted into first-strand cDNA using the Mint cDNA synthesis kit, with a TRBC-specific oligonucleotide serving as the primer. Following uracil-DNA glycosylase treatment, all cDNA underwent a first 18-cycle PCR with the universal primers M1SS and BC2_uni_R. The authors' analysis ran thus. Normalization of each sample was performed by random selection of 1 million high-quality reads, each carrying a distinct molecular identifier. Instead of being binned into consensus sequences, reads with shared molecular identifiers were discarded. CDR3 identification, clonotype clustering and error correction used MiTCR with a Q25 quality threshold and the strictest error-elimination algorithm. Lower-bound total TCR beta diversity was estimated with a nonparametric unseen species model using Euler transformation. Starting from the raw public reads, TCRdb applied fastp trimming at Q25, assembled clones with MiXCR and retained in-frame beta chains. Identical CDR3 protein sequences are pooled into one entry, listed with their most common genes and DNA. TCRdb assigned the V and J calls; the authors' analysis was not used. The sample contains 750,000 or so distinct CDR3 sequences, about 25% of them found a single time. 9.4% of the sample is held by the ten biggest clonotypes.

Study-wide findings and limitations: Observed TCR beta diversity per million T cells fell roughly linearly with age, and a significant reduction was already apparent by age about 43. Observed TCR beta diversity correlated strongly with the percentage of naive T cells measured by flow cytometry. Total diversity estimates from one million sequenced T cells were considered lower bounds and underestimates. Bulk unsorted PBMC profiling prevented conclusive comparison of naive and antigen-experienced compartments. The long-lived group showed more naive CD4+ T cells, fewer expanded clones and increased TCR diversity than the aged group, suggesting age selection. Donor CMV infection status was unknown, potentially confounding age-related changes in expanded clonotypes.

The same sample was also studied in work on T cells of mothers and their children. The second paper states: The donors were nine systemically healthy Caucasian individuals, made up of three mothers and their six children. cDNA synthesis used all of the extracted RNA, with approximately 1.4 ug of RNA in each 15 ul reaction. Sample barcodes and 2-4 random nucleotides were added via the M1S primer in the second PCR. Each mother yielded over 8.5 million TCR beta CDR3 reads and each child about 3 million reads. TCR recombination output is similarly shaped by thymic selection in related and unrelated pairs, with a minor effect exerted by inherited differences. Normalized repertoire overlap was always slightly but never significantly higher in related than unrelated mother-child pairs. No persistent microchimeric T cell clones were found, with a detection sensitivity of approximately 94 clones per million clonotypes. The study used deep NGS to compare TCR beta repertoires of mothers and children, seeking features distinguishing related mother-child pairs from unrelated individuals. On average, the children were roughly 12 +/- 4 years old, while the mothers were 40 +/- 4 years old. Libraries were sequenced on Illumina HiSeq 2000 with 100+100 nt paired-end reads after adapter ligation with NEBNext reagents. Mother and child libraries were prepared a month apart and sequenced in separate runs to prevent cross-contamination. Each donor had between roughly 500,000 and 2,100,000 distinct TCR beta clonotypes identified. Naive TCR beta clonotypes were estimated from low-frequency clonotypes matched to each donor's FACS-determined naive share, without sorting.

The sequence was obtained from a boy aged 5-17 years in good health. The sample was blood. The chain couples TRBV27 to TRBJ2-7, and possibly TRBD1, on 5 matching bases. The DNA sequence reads TGTGCCAGCCCTCGCCCCCTCCGCAGGGAAAAAAACTACGAGCAGTACTTC. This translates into CASPRPLRREKNYEQYF.